Described below is a single T cell receptor (beta chain) sequence and its context. The antigen remains undetermined. This entry is derived from a study of glioma-infiltrating T cells after dendritic cell vaccination. The study's findings and limits: Few patients contributed both blood and tumor specimens.

The table came from immunoSEQ multiplex PCR; TCRdb's copy has only in-frame clones and leaves some out. The table lists roughly 96,000 clones, 70% to 80% of them singletons, with over 5% in the top ten. The CDR3 spans 12 residues. Germline V lookup: CDR1 SQVTM, CDR2 ANQGSEA. Losses at the gene ends were 7 bases for V and 4 bases for J; bases not matched to a gene: 3. This clonotype originated in a human donor with glioblastoma. The sequenced sample was blood, obtained before dendritic cell vaccination. The genes are TRBV29-1 and TRBJ2-3; 9 bases are shared with TRBD1. CDR3 sequence reads: CSARQGADTQYF. In DNA form, the CDR3 reads TGCAGCGCCCGACAGGGGGCAGATACGCAGTATTTT.